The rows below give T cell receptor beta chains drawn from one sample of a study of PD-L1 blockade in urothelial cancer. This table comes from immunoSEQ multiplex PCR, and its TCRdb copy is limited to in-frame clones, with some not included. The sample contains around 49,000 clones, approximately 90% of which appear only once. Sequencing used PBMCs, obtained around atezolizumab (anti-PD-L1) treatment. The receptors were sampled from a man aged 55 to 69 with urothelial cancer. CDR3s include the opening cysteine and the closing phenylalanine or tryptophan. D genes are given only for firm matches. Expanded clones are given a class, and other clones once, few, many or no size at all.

cdr3_aa: CASKVAGADTQYF; cdr3_nt: TGTGCCAGCAAAGTAGCGGGAGCAGATACGCAGTATTTT; d_call: TRBD2; clone_size: .; v_call: TRBV7-9; j_call: TRBJ2-3
cdr3_aa: CASSLNSEYNEQFF; cdr3_nt: TGTGCCAGCAGCTTAAACTCGGAGTACAATGAGCAGTTCTTC; d_call: .; clone_size: .; v_call: TRBV7-9; j_call: TRBJ2-1
cdr3_aa: CASSQVATRGNYGYTF; cdr3_nt: TGCGCCAGCAGCCAAGTTGCCACCCGGGGGAACTATGGCTACACCTTC; d_call: .; clone_size: .; v_call: TRBV4-3; j_call: TRBJ1-2
cdr3_aa: CASSLYTLDSSSGANVLTF; cdr3_nt: TGTGCCAGCAGTTTATACACCCTGGACAGCTCATCTGGGGCCAACGTCCTGACTTTC; d_call: .; clone_size: .; v_call: TRBV27; j_call: TRBJ2-6
cdr3_aa: CASSVSGGESDTQYF; cdr3_nt: TGTGCCAGCAGCGTTAGCGGGGGGGAGTCAGATACGCAGTATTTT; d_call: TRBD2; clone_size: .; v_call: TRBV9; j_call: TRBJ2-3
cdr3_aa: CASSIAGQGGYGYTF; cdr3_nt: TGTGCCAGTAGTATAGCTGGACAGGGGGGATATGGCTACACCTTC; d_call: TRBD1; clone_size: .; v_call: TRBV19; j_call: TRBJ1-2
cdr3_aa: CASSFSRQGVGGANVLTF; cdr3_nt: TGCGCCAGCAGCTTCTCCCGACAGGGGGTCGGAGGGGCCAACGTCCTGACTTTC; d_call: TRBD1; clone_size: .; v_call: TRBV5-1; j_call: TRBJ2-6
cdr3_aa: CASSPRTSGGNEQFF; cdr3_nt: TGCGCCAGCAGCCCGAGGACTAGCGGGGGAAATGAGCAGTTCTTC; d_call: TRBD2; clone_size: once; v_call: TRBV5-1; j_call: TRBJ2-1
cdr3_aa: CASSLGTGRGYGYTF; cdr3_nt: TGCGCCAGCAGCTTGGGGACAGGGAGGGGCTATGGCTACACCTTC; d_call: TRBD1; clone_size: .; v_call: TRBV5-1; j_call: TRBJ1-2
cdr3_aa: CASSFGRTEQYF; cdr3_nt: TGTGCCAGCAGCTTCGGGCGGACTGAGCAGTACTTC; d_call: .; clone_size: .; v_call: TRBV7-2; j_call: TRBJ2-7
cdr3_aa: CASSVWDRSTDTQYF; cdr3_nt: TGTGCCAGCAGCGTATGGGACAGGAGCACAGATACGCAGTATTTT; d_call: TRBD1; clone_size: .; v_call: TRBV9; j_call: TRBJ2-3
cdr3_aa: CASRGTGSDTQYF; cdr3_nt: TGTGCCAGCAGGGGGACAGGTTCAGATACGCAGTATTTT; d_call: TRBD1; clone_size: .; v_call: TRBV6-1; j_call: TRBJ2-3
cdr3_aa: CASTRTASPTDTQYF; cdr3_nt: TGTGCCAGTACCAGGACAGCTTCCCCTACAGATACGCAGTATTTT; d_call: .; clone_size: .; v_call: TRBV19; j_call: TRBJ2-3
cdr3_aa: CASSESGSAREAFF; cdr3_nt: TGTGCCAGCAGTGAATCGGGATCTGCCCGTGAAGCTTTCTTT; d_call: .; clone_size: .; v_call: TRBV25-1; j_call: TRBJ1-1
cdr3_aa: CASSQNGLAGGPGELFF; cdr3_nt: TGCGCCAGCAGCCAAAATGGACTAGCGGGAGGACCCGGGGAGCTGTTTTTT; d_call: TRBD2; clone_size: few; v_call: TRBV4-3; j_call: TRBJ2-2
cdr3_aa: CASSSGQGNSGRVYNEQFF; cdr3_nt: TGTGCCAGCAGCTCGGGACAGGGCAATAGCGGGAGGGTCTACAATGAGCAGTTCTTC; d_call: TRBD2; clone_size: .; v_call: TRBV7-9; j_call: TRBJ2-1
cdr3_aa: CASSGQGGNEQFF; cdr3_nt: TGTGCCAGCAGTGGACAGGGCGGGAATGAGCAGTTCTTC; d_call: TRBD1; clone_size: .; v_call: TRBV6-1; j_call: TRBJ2-1
cdr3_aa: CASSVAEGVGSPLHF; cdr3_nt: TGTGCCAGCAGTGTAGCCGAGGGGGTAGGTTCACCCCTCCACTTT; d_call: .; clone_size: .; v_call: TRBV6-1; j_call: TRBJ1-6
cdr3_aa: CASSHLQEGLGELFF; cdr3_nt: TGCGCCAGCAGCCATCTTCAAGAGGGTCTCGGGGAGCTGTTTTTT; d_call: .; clone_size: .; v_call: TRBV4-3; j_call: TRBJ2-2
cdr3_aa: CASSLGSGPGQPQHF; cdr3_nt: TGCGCCAGCAGCTTGGGGTCAGGGCCAGGTCAGCCCCAGCATTTT; d_call: .; clone_size: .; v_call: TRBV5-1; j_call: TRBJ1-5
cdr3_aa: CASSMGGLAGDEQFF; cdr3_nt: TGTGCCAGTAGTATGGGGGGACTAGCGGGCGATGAGCAGTTCTTC; d_call: TRBD2; clone_size: .; v_call: TRBV19; j_call: TRBJ2-1
cdr3_aa: CASSKLQGYTEAFF; cdr3_nt: TGCGCCAGCAGCAAGTTACAGGGTTACACTGAAGCTTTCTTT; d_call: .; clone_size: .; v_call: TRBV4-1; j_call: TRBJ1-1
cdr3_aa: CASTLQGMNTEAFF; cdr3_nt: TGTGCCAGTACCTTACAGGGGATGAACACTGAAGCTTTCTTT; d_call: TRBD1; clone_size: .; v_call: TRBV19; j_call: TRBJ1-1
cdr3_aa: CASSISTDTISYEQYF; cdr3_nt: TGTGCCAGTAGTATATCGACAGATACCATCTCCTACGAGCAGTACTTC; d_call: .; clone_size: .; v_call: TRBV19; j_call: TRBJ2-7
cdr3_aa: CASSSSSTNEKLFF; cdr3_nt: TGTGCCAGCAGCTCCAGTTCAACTAATGAAAAACTGTTTTTT; d_call: .; clone_size: .; v_call: TRBV7-2; j_call: TRBJ1-4
cdr3_aa: CASSISAGGLDTQYF; cdr3_nt: TGTGCCAGTAGTATATCAGCGGGGGGCCTAGATACGCAGTATTTT; d_call: TRBD2; clone_size: .; v_call: TRBV19; j_call: TRBJ2-3
cdr3_aa: CTSSHPGTDATNEKLFF; cdr3_nt: TGCACCAGCAGCCATCCTGGGACAGATGCAACTAATGAAAAACTGTTTTTT; d_call: .; clone_size: .; v_call: TRBV1; j_call: TRBJ1-4
cdr3_aa: CASSERLGNTEAFF; cdr3_nt: TGTGCCAGCAGCGAGCGCTTGGGGAACACTGAAGCTTTCTTT; d_call: .; clone_size: .; v_call: TRBV5-4; j_call: TRBJ1-1
cdr3_aa: CASSLVTGLTGELFF; cdr3_nt: TGTGCCAGCAGCTTAGTGACGGGTCTTACCGGGGAGCTGTTTTTT; d_call: .; clone_size: .; v_call: TRBV7-2; j_call: TRBJ2-2
cdr3_aa: CASSLGQGTNTGELFF; cdr3_nt: TGTGCCAGCAGCTTGGGGCAGGGGACGAACACCGGGGAGCTGTTTTTT; d_call: .; clone_size: .; v_call: TRBV11-3; j_call: TRBJ2-2
cdr3_aa: CASSSPGARTPTDTQYF; cdr3_nt: TGTGCCAGCAGCTCACCAGGGGCCCGGACCCCCACAGATACGCAGTATTTT; d_call: .; clone_size: .; v_call: TRBV9; j_call: TRBJ2-3
cdr3_aa: CAISEVRGAYEQFF; cdr3_nt: TGTGCCATCAGTGAGGTCCGGGGGGCGTATGAGCAGTTCTTC; d_call: .; clone_size: .; v_call: TRBV10-3; j_call: TRBJ2-1
cdr3_aa: CAWSVGVANEQYF; cdr3_nt: TGTGCCTGGAGTGTCGGGGTGGCGAACGAGCAGTACTTC; d_call: .; clone_size: .; v_call: TRBV30; j_call: TRBJ2-7
cdr3_aa: CASSPSTGTEKLFF; cdr3_nt: TGTGCCAGCAGCCCGAGTACAGGGACGGAAAAACTGTTTTTT; d_call: .; clone_size: .; v_call: TRBV7-7; j_call: TRBJ1-4
cdr3_aa: CASNQETGLNYGYTF; cdr3_nt: TGTGCCAGTAACCAGGAGACAGGACTTAACTATGGCTACACCTTC; d_call: .; clone_size: .; v_call: TRBV19; j_call: TRBJ1-2
cdr3_aa: CAISDYRNGYEQYF; cdr3_nt: TGTGCCATCAGTGACTATCGAAATGGCTACGAGCAGTACTTC; d_call: .; clone_size: .; v_call: TRBV10-3; j_call: TRBJ2-7
cdr3_aa: CSASWTSGSATDTQYF; cdr3_nt: TGCAGCGCATCCTGGACTAGCGGGAGTGCGACAGATACGCAGTATTTT; d_call: TRBD2; clone_size: .; v_call: TRBV29-1; j_call: TRBJ2-3
cdr3_aa: CASSGRLAGVIEQFF; cdr3_nt: TGTGCCAGCAGCGGCCGACTAGCGGGAGTTATTGAGCAGTTCTTC; d_call: TRBD2; clone_size: .; v_call: TRBV25-1; j_call: TRBJ2-1
cdr3_aa: CASSPGQGRILNEQFF; cdr3_nt: TGTGCCAGCAGTCCGGGACAGGGGAGGATTTTGAATGAGCAGTTCTTC; d_call: TRBD1; clone_size: .; v_call: TRBV6-6; j_call: TRBJ2-1
cdr3_aa: CASSIPNYNEQFF; cdr3_nt: TGTGCCAGTAGTATCCCCAACTACAATGAGCAGTTCTTC; d_call: .; clone_size: .; v_call: TRBV19; j_call: TRBJ2-1
cdr3_aa: CASRWSGDTTNQPQHF; cdr3_nt: TGTGCCAGCAGGTGGTCCGGGGACACCACCAATCAGCCCCAGCATTTT; d_call: .; clone_size: once; v_call: TRBV5-8; j_call: TRBJ1-5
cdr3_aa: CATGTGSQPQHF; cdr3_nt: TGTGCCACGGGGACAGGGAGTCAGCCCCAGCATTTT; d_call: TRBD1; clone_size: .; v_call: TRBV6-1; j_call: TRBJ1-5
cdr3_aa: CASRRLSNRAGVAEAFF; cdr3_nt: TGTGCCAGCAGACGTCTCTCGAACAGGGCCGGAGTGGCTGAAGCTTTCTTT; d_call: .; clone_size: .; v_call: TRBV28; j_call: TRBJ1-1
cdr3_aa: CASSQSASYEQYF; cdr3_nt: TGTGCCAGTAGTCAAAGCGCCTCCTACGAGCAGTACTTC; d_call: .; clone_size: .; v_call: TRBV19; j_call: TRBJ2-7
cdr3_aa: CASSLGHQGRIYNSPLHF; cdr3_nt: TGTGCCAGCAGTTTAGGTCATCAGGGGCGGATTTATAATTCACCCCTCCACTTT; d_call: .; clone_size: .; v_call: TRBV27; j_call: TRBJ1-6
cdr3_aa: CASSSSGGASYEQYF; cdr3_nt: TGTGCCAGCAGTTCTAGCGGGGGGGCGTCCTACGAGCAGTACTTC; d_call: TRBD2; clone_size: .; v_call: TRBV6-5; j_call: TRBJ2-7
cdr3_aa: CSVVQGGRAYEQYF; cdr3_nt: TGCAGCGTTGTCCAAGGGGGCAGGGCCTACGAGCAGTACTTC; d_call: TRBD1; clone_size: .; v_call: TRBV29-1; j_call: TRBJ2-7
cdr3_aa: CASSRGSTSGGILERTQYF; cdr3_nt: TGTGCCAGCAGTAGGGGATCGACTAGCGGGGGGATCTTAGAAAGGACCCAGTACTTC; d_call: TRBD2; clone_size: .; v_call: TRBV11-2; j_call: TRBJ2-5
cdr3_aa: CASAPTGANVLTF; cdr3_nt: TGTGCCAGCGCACCTACGGGGGCCAACGTCCTGACTTTC; d_call: .; clone_size: .; v_call: TRBV14; j_call: TRBJ2-6
cdr3_aa: CASGGGWETQYF; cdr3_nt: TGTGCCAGCGGGGGGGGCTGGGAGACCCAGTACTTC; d_call: .; clone_size: once; v_call: TRBV6-5; j_call: TRBJ2-5
cdr3_aa: CASSIAMGGNTEAFF; cdr3_nt: TGTGCCAGTAGTATCGCCATGGGAGGGAACACTGAAGCTTTCTTT; d_call: .; clone_size: .; v_call: TRBV19; j_call: TRBJ1-1
cdr3_aa: CATSRQTGTAAKNIQYF; cdr3_nt: TGTGCCACCAGCAGGCAAACAGGGACGGCAGCCAAAAACATTCAGTACTTC; d_call: .; clone_size: .; v_call: TRBV15; j_call: TRBJ2-4
cdr3_aa: CATSSRSGGALYNEQFF; cdr3_nt: TGTGCCACCAGCAGCCGTAGCGGGGGGGCCCTATACAATGAGCAGTTCTTC; d_call: TRBD2; clone_size: .; v_call: TRBV15; j_call: TRBJ2-1